The clone carrying this T cell receptor (beta chain) was found many times. Its antigen is not known. V lost 1 base, J lost 0 bases, and 7 bases lay in between. CDR3 length: 15 residues. CDR1 and CDR2 from the germline V gene are PRHDT and FYEKMQ (reference sequence). This sample stems from a study of CD8 T cells in ankylosing spondylitis. The study's findings and limits: Disease-linked clones were found to be CD8+ and relatively rare in peripheral blood. Disease-linked clones reportedly showed significant enrichment in matched ankylosing spondylitis synovial fluid. Seemingly distinctive of ankylosing spondylitis blood was a TCR beta motif formed by eight highly homologous variants.

In making TCR beta libraries, quantitative 5'-RACE with molecular barcodes was used. TCRdb ran MiXCR on the 5' RACE reads and lists one entry per CDR3 protein. The sample lists about 240,000 distinct CDR3 sequences; under 12% were seen once. This TCR was sampled from a male donor with ankylosing spondylitis or in good health (not recorded which). The source material was blood, either unsorted or a sorted T cell fraction (not recorded which). The chain links TRBV13 to TRBJ2-1; the D is unclear. The CDR3 nucleotides read TGTGCCAGCAGCTTAGAGCTGAGCTCCTACAATGAGCAGTTCTTC. This sequence encodes CASSLELSSYNEQFF.